The next 11 T cell receptor beta chains were all read from a single sample in a study of metastatic and nonmetastatic thyroid tumors. Through MiXCR, TCRdb re-clonotyped the PCR reads. The data hold some 8,500 clones, with about a third observed a single time. Patients were all untreated before their thyroid surgery. Specimen: tumor tissue. The receptor source for this set is a female donor with papillary thyroid cancer or a benign thyroid nodule (not recorded which). Some clones in this sample may be carry-over from other donors' samples.

J is TRBJ1-1 and V is TRBV6-1; TRBD1 might be the D (5 bases). Germline V gives CDR1 MNHNS, CDR2 SASEGT. Trimming removed 8 bases at V and 1 base at J, with 8 bases between. The CDR3 is made up of 12 amino acids. The CDR3 here is CASGTGNTEAFF. As DNA, the CDR3 is TGTGCCAGCGGTACAGGGAACACTGAAGCTTTCTTT.

This clone was seen a handful of times. The V gene is TRBV6-1, the J gene TRBJ1-4; a weak D match, TRBD1 (6 bases). Germline V gives CDR1 MNHNS, CDR2 SASEGT. With 6 bases removed from V and 7 bases from J, the gap between germline ends came to 15 bases. The CDR3 contains 14 residues. The CDR3 is CASSQGGRSEKLFF. CDR3 DNA sequence: TGTGCCAGCAGCCAAGGGGGGAGAAGTGAAAAACTGTTTTTT.

The rearrangement uses TRBV30 and TRBJ1-1, with D perhaps matching TRBD1 (6 bases). Germline assignment: CDR1 GTSNPN and CDR2 SVGIG (reference sequence). This CDR3 has 11 residues. The V and J ends lost 4 bases and 4 bases respectively, with 7 bases between them. DNA for the CDR3: TGTGCCTGGACAGGGGTCACTGAAGCTTTCTTT. This sequence encodes CAWTGVTEAFF.

This chain uses TRBV30 with TRBJ1-3, with D unresolved. The CDR3 length is 11 residues. Trimming stripped 3 bases from V and 3 bases from J, with 3 bases between. Germline-derived CDR1 and CDR2 are GTSNPN and SVGIG (reference sequence). The CDR3 coding sequence is TGTGCCTGGAGCTTTGGAAACACCATATATTTT. Amino acids: CAWSFGNTIYF. Based on the CDR3 plus reference TRBV30 and TRBJ1-3, the full variable domain is SQTIHQWPATLVQPVGSPLSLECTVEGTSNPNLYWYRQAAGRGLQLLFYSVGIGQISSEVPQNLSASRPQDRQFILSSKKLLLSDSGFYLCAWSFGNTIYFGEGSWLTVV.

By share, this clone counts as medium-sized. The chain carries TRBV25-1 and TRBJ2-7, with 7 bases fitting TRBD1. From germline, CDR1 is MGHDK and CDR2 SYGVNS. The V segment lost 5 bases and the J segment 4 bases; nucleotides outside the gene matches: 2. The CDR3 is 12 amino acids. This CDR3 is CASSQQGYEQYF. In nucleotides, the CDR3 is TGTGCCAGCAGTCAACAGGGGTACGAGCAGTACTTC.

The chain couples TRBV11-2 to TRBJ1-6; unclear D gene. Between the trimmed V and J ends, which lost 3 bases and 7 bases, there was a span of 4 bases. The CDR3 covers 12 residues. CDR1 SGHAT and CDR2 FQNNGV come from the germline V gene. The CDR3, as DNA: TGTGCCAGCAGCTTCCCCAATTCACCCCTCCACTTT. This sequence encodes CASSFPNSPLHF.

Worth noting for this clone: At one end the junction does not follow the germline gene, possibly because of a read error. The chain has TRBV7-2 and TRBJ2-4; 11 bases align to TRBD2. CDR1 is SGHTA, CDR2 FQGNSA, per germline. This CDR3 comprises 14 residues. This CDR3 reads CASSVAGGVDIQYF. The CDR3 nucleotides read TGTGCCAGCAGCGTAGCGGGAGGGGTGGACATTCAGTACTTC. Full variable domain (outside the CDR3, taken from reference TRBV7-2 and TRBJ2-4): GAGVSQSPSNKVTEKGKDVELRCDPISGHTALYWYRQSLGQGLEFLIYFQGNSAPDKSGLPSDRFSAERTGGSVSTLTIQRTQQEDSAVYLCASSVAGGVDIQYFGAGTRLSVL.

The chain links TRBV4-1 to TRBJ1-4; weak D call: TRBD1 (6 bases). Trimming stripped 5 bases from V and 7 bases from J, with 11 bases between. Germline values: CDR1 MGHRA, CDR2 YSYEKL. The length of the CDR3 is 13 residues. The CDR3 bases are TGCGCCAGCAGCGTTAGGGGGGTTGAAAAACTGTTTTTT. Residues: CASSVRGVEKLFF.

This rearrangement joins TRBV6-2 or TRBV6-3 to TRBJ1-6; TRBD1 matches 8 bases. V lost 0 bases, J lost 6 bases, and 7 bases stayed unmatched. The germline V gene encodes CDR1 MNHEY and CDR2 SVGEGT. This CDR3 region has 17 residues. For the CDR3, the DNA is TGTGCCAGCAGTTACTCTGTGACAGGGGTCGGTAATTCACCCCTCCACTTT. Residues: CASSYSVTGVGNSPLHF.

A few counts support this clone. The rearrangement uses TRBV5-1 and TRBJ1-2; 9 nucleotides align to TRBD1. The CDR3 has 13 amino acids. The V segment lost 0 bases and the J segment 8 bases; nucleotides outside the gene matches: 2. Germline V gene sequence: CDR1 SGHRS, CDR2 YFSETQ. The CDR3 DNA follows: TGCGCCAGCAGCTTGGAAACAGGGGGCGGCTACACCTTC. Protein sequence: CASSLETGGGYTF.

This clone was counted at least ten times. Within the sample, other DNA sequences also encode this same CDR3. The rearrangement joins TRBV7-2 to TRBJ1-1; possible D gene TRBD1, 5 bases. Trimming left V 1 base short and J 5 bases short, with 14 bases between. This CDR3 comprises 15 residues. The germline CDR1 and CDR2 sequences are SGHTA and FQGNSA. This CDR3 reads CASSLVWGGGTEAFF. CDR3 sequence (DNA): TGTGCCAGCAGCTTAGTCTGGGGGGGTGGAACTGAAGCTTTCTTT.